This TCR beta chain was sequenced for a study of blood T cell repertoires in COVID-19. Study overall: Sites across the United States, Italy and Spain contributed samples from acute and convalescent COVID-19. PBMCs, B-cell-depleted T cells, or T cells provided the cDNA or gDNA that made up the material.

In the source study's methods: Counts of nucleated cells, estimated from reference gene primer amplification, were obtained. Libraries were prepared by immunoSEQ multiplex PCR; TCRdb keeps only in-frame clonotypes and omits some of them. The DNA was the basis for D and trimming; V, J and clone size are from that table. The profile shows some 260,000 clones, more than 70% of them singletons. While infection was still active, Seattle patients were enrolled and then followed longitudinally. The junction had 4 bases not matched to a gene; V was cut back by 4 bases and J by 5 bases. CDR3 size: 13 residues. From germline, CDR1 is SGHTA and CDR2 FQGNSA.

The clonotype originates from a woman in her 30s with COVID-19, enrolled during active disease. Sample: peripheral blood. The chain carries TRBV7-2 and TRBJ2-5; the match to TRBD2 covers 7 bases. CDR3 residues: CASSSREGETQYF. CDR3 DNA: TGTGCCAGCAGCTCCAGGGAGGGCGAGACCCAGTACTTC.